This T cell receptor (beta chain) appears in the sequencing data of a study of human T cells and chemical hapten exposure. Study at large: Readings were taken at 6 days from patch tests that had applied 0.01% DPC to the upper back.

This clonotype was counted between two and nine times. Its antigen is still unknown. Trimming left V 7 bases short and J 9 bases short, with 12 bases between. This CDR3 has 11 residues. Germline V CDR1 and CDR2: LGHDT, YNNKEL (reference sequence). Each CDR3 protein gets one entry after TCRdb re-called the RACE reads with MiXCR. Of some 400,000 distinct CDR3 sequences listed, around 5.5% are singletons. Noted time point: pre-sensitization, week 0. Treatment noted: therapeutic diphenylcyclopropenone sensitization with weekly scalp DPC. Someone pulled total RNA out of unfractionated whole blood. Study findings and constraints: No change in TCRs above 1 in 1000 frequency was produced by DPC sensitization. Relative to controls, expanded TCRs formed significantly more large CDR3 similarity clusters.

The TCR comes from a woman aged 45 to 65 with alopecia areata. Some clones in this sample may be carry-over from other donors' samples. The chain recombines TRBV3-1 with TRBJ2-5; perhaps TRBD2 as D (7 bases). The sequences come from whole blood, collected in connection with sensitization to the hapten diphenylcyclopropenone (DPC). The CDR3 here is CASKGGGPQYF. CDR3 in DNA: TGTGCCAGCAAGGGGGGGGGACCCCAGTACTTC.